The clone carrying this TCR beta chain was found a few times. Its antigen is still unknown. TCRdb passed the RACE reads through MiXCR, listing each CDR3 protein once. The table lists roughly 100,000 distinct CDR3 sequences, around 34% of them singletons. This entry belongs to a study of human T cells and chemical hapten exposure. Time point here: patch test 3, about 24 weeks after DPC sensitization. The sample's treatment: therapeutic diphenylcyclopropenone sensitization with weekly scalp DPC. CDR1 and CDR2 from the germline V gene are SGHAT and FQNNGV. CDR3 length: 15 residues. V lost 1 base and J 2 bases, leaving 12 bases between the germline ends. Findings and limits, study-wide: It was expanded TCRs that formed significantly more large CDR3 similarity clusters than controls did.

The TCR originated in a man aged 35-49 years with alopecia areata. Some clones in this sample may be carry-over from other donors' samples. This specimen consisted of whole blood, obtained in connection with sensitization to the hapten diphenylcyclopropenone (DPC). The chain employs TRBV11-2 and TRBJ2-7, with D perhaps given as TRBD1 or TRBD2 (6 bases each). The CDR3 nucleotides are TGTGCCAGCAGCTTAGTTGCGGGACAACCCTACGAGCAGTACGTC. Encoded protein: CASSLVAGQPYEQYV.